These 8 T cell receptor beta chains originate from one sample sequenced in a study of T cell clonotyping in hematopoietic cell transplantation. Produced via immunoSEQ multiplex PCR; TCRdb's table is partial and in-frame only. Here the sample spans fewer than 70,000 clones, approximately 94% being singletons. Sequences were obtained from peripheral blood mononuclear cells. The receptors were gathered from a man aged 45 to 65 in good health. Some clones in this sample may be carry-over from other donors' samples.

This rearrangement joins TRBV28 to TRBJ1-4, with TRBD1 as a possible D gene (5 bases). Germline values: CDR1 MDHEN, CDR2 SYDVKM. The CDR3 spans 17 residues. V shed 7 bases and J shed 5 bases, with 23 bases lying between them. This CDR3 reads CASIERGPGPGNEKLFF. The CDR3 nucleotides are TGTGCCAGCATCGAAAGAGGGCCGGGACCTGGAAATGAAAAACTGTTTTTT.

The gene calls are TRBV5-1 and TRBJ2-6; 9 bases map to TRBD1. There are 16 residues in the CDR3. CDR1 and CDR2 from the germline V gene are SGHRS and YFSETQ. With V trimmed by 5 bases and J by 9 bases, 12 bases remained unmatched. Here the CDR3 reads CASSMNTGGVVNVLTF. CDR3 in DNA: TGCGCCAGCAGTATGAATACAGGGGGCGTCGTCAACGTCCTGACTTTC.

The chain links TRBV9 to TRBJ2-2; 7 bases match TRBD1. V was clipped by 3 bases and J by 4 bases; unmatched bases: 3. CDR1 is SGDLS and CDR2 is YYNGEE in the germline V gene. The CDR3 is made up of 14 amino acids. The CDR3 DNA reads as TGTGCCAGCAGCGAGACAGGGCCCACCGGGGAGCTGTTTTTT. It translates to CASSETGPTGELFF.

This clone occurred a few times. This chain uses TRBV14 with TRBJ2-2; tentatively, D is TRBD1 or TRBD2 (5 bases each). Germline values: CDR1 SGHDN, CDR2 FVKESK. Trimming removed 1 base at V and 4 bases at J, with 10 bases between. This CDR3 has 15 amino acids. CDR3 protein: CASSQGGSGTGELFF. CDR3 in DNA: TGTGCCAGCAGCCAAGGGGGGTCAGGCACCGGGGAGCTGTTTTTT.

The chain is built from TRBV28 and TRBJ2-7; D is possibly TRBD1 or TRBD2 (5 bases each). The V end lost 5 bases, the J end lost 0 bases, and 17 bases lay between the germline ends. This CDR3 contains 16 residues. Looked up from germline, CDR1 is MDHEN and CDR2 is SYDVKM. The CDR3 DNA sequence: TGTGCCAGCAGTCGACCCTGGGACCCTCGCTCCTACGAGCAGTACTTC. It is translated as CASSRPWDPRSYEQYF.

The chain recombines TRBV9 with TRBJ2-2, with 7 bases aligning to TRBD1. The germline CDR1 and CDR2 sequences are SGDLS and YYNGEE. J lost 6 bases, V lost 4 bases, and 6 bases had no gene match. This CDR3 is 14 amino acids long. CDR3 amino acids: CASSSRQGPGELFF. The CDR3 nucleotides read TGTGCCAGCAGCTCACGACAGGGTCCCGGGGAGCTGTTTTTT.

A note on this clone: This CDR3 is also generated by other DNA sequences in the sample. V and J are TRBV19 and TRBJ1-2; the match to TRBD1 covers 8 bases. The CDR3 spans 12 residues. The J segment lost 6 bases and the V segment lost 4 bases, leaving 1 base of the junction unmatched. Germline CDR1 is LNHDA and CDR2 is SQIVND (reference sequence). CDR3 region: CASSRQGNGYTF. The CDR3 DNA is TGTGCCAGTAGTAGACAGGGGAATGGCTACACCTTC.

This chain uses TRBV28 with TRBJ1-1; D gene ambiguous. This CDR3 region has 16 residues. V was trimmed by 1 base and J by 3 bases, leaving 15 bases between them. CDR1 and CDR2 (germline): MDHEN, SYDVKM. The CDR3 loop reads CASSLFSGDRDTEAFF. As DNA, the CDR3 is TGTGCCAGCAGTTTATTTTCTGGAGATAGAGACACTGAAGCTTTCTTT.